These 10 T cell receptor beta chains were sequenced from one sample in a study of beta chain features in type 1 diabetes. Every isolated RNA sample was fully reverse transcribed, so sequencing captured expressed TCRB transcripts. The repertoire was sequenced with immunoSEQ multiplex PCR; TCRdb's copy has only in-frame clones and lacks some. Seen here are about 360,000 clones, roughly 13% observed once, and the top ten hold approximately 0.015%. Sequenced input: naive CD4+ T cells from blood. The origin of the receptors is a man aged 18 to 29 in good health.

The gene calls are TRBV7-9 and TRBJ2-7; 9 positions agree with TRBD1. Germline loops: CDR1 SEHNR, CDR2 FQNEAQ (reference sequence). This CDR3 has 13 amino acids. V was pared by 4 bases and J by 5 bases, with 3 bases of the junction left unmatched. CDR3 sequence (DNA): TGTGCCAGCAGCTCACAGGGGGCGGACGAGCAGTACTTC. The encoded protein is CASSSQGADEQYF.

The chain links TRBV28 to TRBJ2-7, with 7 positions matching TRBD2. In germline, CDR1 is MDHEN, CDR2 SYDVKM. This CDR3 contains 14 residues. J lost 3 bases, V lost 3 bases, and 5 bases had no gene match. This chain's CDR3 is CASSFPSGNYEQYF. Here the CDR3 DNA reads TGTGCCAGCAGTTTTCCTAGCGGAAACTACGAGCAGTACTTC.

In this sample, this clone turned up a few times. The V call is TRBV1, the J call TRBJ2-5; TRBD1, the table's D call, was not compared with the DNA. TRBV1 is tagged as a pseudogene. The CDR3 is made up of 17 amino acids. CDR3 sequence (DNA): TGCACCAGCAGCCAAGAGTATATAGGGGAACCTCAAGAGACCCAGTACTTC. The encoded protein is CTSSQEYIGEPQETQYF.

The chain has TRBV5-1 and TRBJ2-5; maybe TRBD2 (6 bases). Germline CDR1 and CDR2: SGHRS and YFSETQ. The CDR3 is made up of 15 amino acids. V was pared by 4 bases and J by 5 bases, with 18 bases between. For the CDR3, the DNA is TGCGCCAGCAGCCATCCGGCGGGGAGGACTGAGACCCAGTACTTC. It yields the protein CASSHPAGRTETQYF. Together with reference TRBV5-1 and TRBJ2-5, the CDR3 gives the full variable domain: KAGVTQTPRYLIKTRGQQVTLSCSPISGHRSVSWYQQTPGQGLQFLFEYFSETQRNKGNFPGRFSGRQFSNSRSEMNVSTLELGDSALYLCASSHPAGRTETQYFGPGTRLLVL.

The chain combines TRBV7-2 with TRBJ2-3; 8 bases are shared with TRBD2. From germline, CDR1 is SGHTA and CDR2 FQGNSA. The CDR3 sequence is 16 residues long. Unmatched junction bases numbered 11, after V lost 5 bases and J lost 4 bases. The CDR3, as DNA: TGTGCCAGCAGCCCTATGGAGCCCGGGGGGGCAGATACGCAGTATTTT. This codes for CASSPMEPGGADTQYF.

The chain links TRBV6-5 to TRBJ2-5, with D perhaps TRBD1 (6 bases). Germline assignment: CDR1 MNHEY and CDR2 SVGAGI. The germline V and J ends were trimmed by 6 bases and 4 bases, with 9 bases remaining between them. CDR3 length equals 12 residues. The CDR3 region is CASRQGLETQYF. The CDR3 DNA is TGTGCCAGCAGACAGGGATTAGAGACCCAGTACTTC.

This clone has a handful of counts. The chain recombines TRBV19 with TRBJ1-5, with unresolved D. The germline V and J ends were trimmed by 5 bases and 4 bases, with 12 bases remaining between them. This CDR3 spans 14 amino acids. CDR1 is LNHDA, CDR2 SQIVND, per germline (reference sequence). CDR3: CASSPRLGNQPQHF. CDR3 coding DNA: TGTGCCAGTAGTCCTCGACTTGGTAATCAGCCCCAGCATTTT. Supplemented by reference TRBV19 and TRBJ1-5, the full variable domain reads DGGITQSPKYLFRKEGQNVTLSCEQNLNHDAMYWYRQDPGQGLRLIYYSQIVNDFQKGDIAEGYSVSREKKESFPLTVTSAQKNPTAFYLCASSPRLGNQPQHFGDGTRLSIL.

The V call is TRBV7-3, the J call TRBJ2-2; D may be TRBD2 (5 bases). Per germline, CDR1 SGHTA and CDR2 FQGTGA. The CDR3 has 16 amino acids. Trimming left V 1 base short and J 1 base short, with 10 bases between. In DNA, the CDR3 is TGTGCCAGCAGCTTAAGAGGGCTCCTGAACACCGGGGAGCTGTTTTTT. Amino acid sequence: CASSLRGLLNTGELFF.

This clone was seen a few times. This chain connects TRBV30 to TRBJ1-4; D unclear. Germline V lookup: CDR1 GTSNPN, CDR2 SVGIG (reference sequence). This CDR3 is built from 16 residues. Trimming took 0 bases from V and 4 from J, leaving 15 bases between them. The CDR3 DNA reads TGTGCCTGGAGTGTGGGCAGCCCGACCGATAATGAAAAACTGTTTTTT. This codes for CAWSVGSPTDNEKLFF.

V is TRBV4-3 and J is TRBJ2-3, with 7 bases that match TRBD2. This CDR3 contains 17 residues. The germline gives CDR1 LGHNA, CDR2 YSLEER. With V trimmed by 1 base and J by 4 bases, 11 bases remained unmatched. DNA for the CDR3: TGCGCCAGCAGCCAAGGGACTGCGGGGGACCTCGCAGATACGCAGTATTTT. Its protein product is CASSQGTAGDLADTQYF.